These T cell receptor beta chains were read from a single sample in a study of memory CD4+ T cells and cytomegalovirus serostatus. Using immunoSEQ multiplex PCR, the repertoire was profiled, and TCRdb retains in-frame clones only, with some absent. The sample lists about 82,000 clones; roughly 80% were seen once. The sequenced sample was memory CD4+ T cells from blood. The receptors stem from an adult in good health and CMV-seronegative. Each CDR3 is given with its conserved first and last residue. D genes are given only for firm matches. A row's size may be missing; if present it is once, few, many or a size class.

abundance,j_gene,v_gene,d_gene,CDR3aa,CDR3nt
NA,TRBJ1-3,TRBV2,NA,CASSEMVGGNTIYF,TGTGCCAGCAGTGAAATGGTCGGTGGAAACACCATATATTTT
NA,TRBJ1-4,TRBV2,TRBD1,CASREKTGAVEKLFF,TGTGCCAGCAGGGAAAAGACAGGGGCCGTTGAAAAACTGTTTTTT
NA,TRBJ2-1,TRBV9,TRBD1,CASSPDRAAYNEQFF,TGTGCCAGCAGCCCCGACAGGGCGGCCTACAATGAGCAGTTCTTC
NA,TRBJ1-5,TRBV25-1,NA,CASSEYSSNQPQHF,TGTGCCAGCAGTGAATATTCCAGCAATCAGCCCCAGCATTTT
NA,TRBJ1-6,TRBV7-3,NA,CASSSGTLINSPLHF,TGTGCCAGCAGCTCCGGGACACTGATTAATTCACCCCTCCACTTT
NA,TRBJ2-1,TRBV6-1,NA,CASSAFRDEQFF,TGTGCCAGCAGTGCGTTTCGGGATGAGCAGTTCTTC
NA,TRBJ2-3,TRBV7-3,NA,CASSLTGRRDTQYF,TGTGCCAGCAGCTTAACGGGGCGGCGAGATACGCAGTATTTT
NA,TRBJ2-3,TRBV2,NA,CASSLLTDTQYF,TGTGCCAGCAGTCTCCTCACAGATACGCAGTATTTT
NA,TRBJ2-7,TRBV2,NA,CASSDGRREQYF,TGTGCCAGCAGTGACGGAAGGCGAGAGCAGTACTTC
few,TRBJ1-2,TRBV30,TRBD1,CAWSNTGGKGYTF,TGTGCCTGGAGTAACACAGGGGGCAAAGGCTACACCTTC
NA,TRBJ1-1,TRBV5-4,TRBD1,CASSPGGSITEAFF,TGTGCCAGCAGCCCAGGGGGCAGTATCACTGAAGCTTTCTTT
NA,TRBJ1-4,TRBV6-6,NA,CASSYRDGPTNEKLFF,TGTGCCAGCAGTTACCGGGACGGCCCAACTAATGAAAAACTGTTTTTT
NA,TRBJ1-2,TRBV28,NA,CASRATGTNYGYTF,TGTGCCAGCAGGGCAACAGGGACTAACTATGGCTACACCTTC
NA,TRBJ2-1,TRBV7-9,TRBD2,CASSLSLAGVNEQFF,TGTGCCAGCAGCTTGAGCCTAGCGGGGGTAAATGAGCAGTTCTTC
NA,TRBJ2-7,TRBV28,TRBD2,CASSPVYVGSGGSYEQYF,TGTGCCAGCAGTCCCGTTTACGTAGGGAGCGGGGGCTCCTACGAGCAGTACTTC
few,TRBJ1-3,TRBV6-5,NA,CASSYSRGLHF,TGTGCCAGCAGTTACTCGCGGGGGTTGCATTTT
NA,TRBJ1-6,TRBV6-1,NA,CASRELEGTPLHF,TGTGCCAGCAGGGAACTCGAGGGGACACCCCTCCACTTT
NA,TRBJ2-7,TRBV5-5,NA,CASSLATGSSLESYF,TGTGCCAGCAGCTTGGCCACAGGGAGCTCCTTGGAATCGTACTTC
NA,TRBJ1-2,TRBV6-5,NA,CASSYSGRGRSYGYTF,TGTGCCAGCAGTTACTCTGGTCGGGGACGCAGCTACGGCTACACCTTC
NA,TRBJ2-7,TRBV18,NA,CASSPSRGGYEQYF,TGTGCCAGCTCACCAAGCAGGGGAGGCTACGAGCAGTACTTC
NA,TRBJ2-2,TRBV19,NA,CASRFLEGELFF,TGTGCCAGTAGGTTCCTGGAAGGGGAGCTGTTTTTT
NA,TRBJ2-7,TRBV5-4,NA,CASSESSYEQYF,TGTGCCAGCAGCGAGAGCTCCTACGAGCAGTACTTC
NA,TRBJ1-1,TRBV27,TRBD1,CASSTTGGISEAFF,TGTGCCAGCAGTACCACAGGGGGCATTTCTGAAGCTTTCTTT
NA,TRBJ2-5,TRBV28,NA,CASSSQETQYF,TGTGCCAGCAGTTCGCAAGAGACCCAGTACTTC
once,TRBJ2-3,TRBV7-2,NA,CASSQGASTDTQYF,TGTGCCAGCAGCCAAGGGGCTAGCACAGATACGCAGTATTTT
NA,TRBJ1-1,TRBV5-1,NA,CASSLFLGGRSTEAFF,TGCGCCAGCAGCTTGTTTTTAGGGGGAAGGAGCACTGAAGCTTTCTTT
NA,TRBJ1-2,TRBV5-4,TRBD1,CASSSRTGSNYGYTF,TGTGCCAGCAGCTCCCGGACAGGGTCTAACTATGGCTACACCTTC
few,TRBJ2-2,TRBV30,NA,CAWRGGAGTGELFF,TGTGCCTGGAGGGGGGGCGCAGGGACCGGGGAGCTGTTTTTT
NA,TRBJ1-5,TRBV16,TRBD1,CASSQDRFNQPQHF,TGTGCCAGCAGCCAGGACAGGTTCAATCAGCCCCAGCATTTT
NA,TRBJ1-1,TRBV7-9,TRBD1,CASSPRDRGHTEAFF,TGTGCCAGCAGCCCCAGGGACAGGGGTCACACTGAAGCTTTCTTT
once,TRBJ1-6,TRBV6-5,NA,CASSRGGSDGSPLHF,TGTGCCAGCAGTCGGGGAGGGAGTGACGGTTCACCCCTCCACTTT
NA,TRBJ1-1,TRBV19,TRBD1,CASSSSRDSQAFF,TGTGCCAGTAGTTCTTCCAGGGACAGCCAAGCTTTCTTT
NA,TRBJ1-2,TRBV5-6,NA,CASSSGRYGYTF,TGTGCCAGCAGCTCCGGGAGGTATGGCTACACCTTC
NA,TRBJ1-6,TRBV25-1,NA,CASRLLWSSSYNSPLHF,TGTGCCAGCCGCCTTTTATGGAGCAGCTCCTATAATTCACCCCTCCACTTT
NA,TRBJ1-1,TRBV11-2,TRBD1,CASSTQGDTEAFF,TGTGCCAGCAGCACACAGGGGGACACTGAAGCTTTCTTT
NA,TRBJ1-6,TRBV9,NA,CASSGDWGNSPLHF,TGTGCCAGCAGCGGAGACTGGGGGAATTCACCCCTCCACTTT
NA,TRBJ1-5,TRBV6-1,NA,CASSELWGRGNQPQHF,TGTGCCAGCAGTGAACTTTGGGGTAGAGGCAATCAGCCCCAGCATTTT
once,TRBJ2-7,TRBV7-8,NA,CASSLPVGYEQYF,TGTGCCAGCAGCTTACCCGTCGGCTACGAGCAGTACTTC
NA,TRBJ1-1,TRBV7-9,NA,CASSYEGVTEAFF,TGTGCCAGCAGCTATGAAGGGGTTACTGAAGCTTTCTTT
NA,TRBJ1-4,TRBV19,TRBD1,CASSPGTGSGEKLFF,TGTGCCAGTAGTCCCGGGACAGGGTCGGGGGAAAAACTGTTTTTT
once,TRBJ2-7,TRBV5-1,TRBD1,CASSLEIGTGGEQYF,TGCGCCAGCAGCTTGGAAATCGGGACAGGAGGCGAGCAGTACTTC
NA,TRBJ1-1,TRBV30,NA,CAWRQAPFPEAFF,TGTGCCTGGCGACAGGCCCCCTTTCCTGAAGCTTTCTTT
once,TRBJ1-1,TRBV7-6,NA,CASSLAPQGMTEAFF,TGTGCCAGCAGCTTAGCGCCGCAGGGAATGACTGAAGCTTTCTTT
once,TRBJ2-7,TRBV2,NA,CASSAANPQYF,TGTGCCAGCAGCGCTGCTAATCCTCAGTACTTC
NA,TRBJ2-7,TRBV7-9,TRBD1,CASSRGQQGAYEQYF,TGTGCCAGCAGCCGAGGTCAACAGGGGGCCTACGAGCAGTACTTC
NA,TRBJ1-2,TRBV10-3,TRBD1,CAIAGQGDYGYTF,TGTGCCATCGCGGGTCAGGGGGACTATGGCTACACCTTC
NA,TRBJ2-7,TRBV9,TRBD1,CASSPLSGTGGEQYF,TGTGCCAGCAGCCCCCTCTCCGGGACAGGGGGCGAGCAGTACTTC
NA,TRBJ1-2,TRBV9,NA,CASSVGRERGYTF,TGTGCCAGCAGCGTAGGAAGGGAACGGGGCTACACCTTC
NA,TRBJ2-4,TRBV5-1,TRBD1,CASSLRQGRNIQYF,TGCGCCAGCAGCCTACGACAGGGTAGGAACATTCAGTACTTC
NA,TRBJ1-1,TRBV28,NA,CASSLHPLNHRVGAFF,TGTGCCAGCAGTTTACACCCGCTCAACCACAGGGTCGGGGCTTTCTTT